This paragraph covers one T cell receptor beta chain sequence. The antigen it recognizes is unknown. No base quality information exists; no much larger clone differs at one position. V is shortened by 0 bases, J by 2 bases, and the region joining them spans 6 bases. The germline V gene gives CDR1 as SGHDT and CDR2 as YYEEEE. Taken from cysteine to phenylalanine, the CDR3 has 13 residues. Here the CDR3 DNA is all that survives: 39 bases in frame from base 1. This specimen comes from a study of blood T cell repertoires in COVID-19 (TCRdb year 2020). Concerning the study at large: The collaborator samples originated in the United States, Italy and Spain and spanned the acute and convalescent phases of COVID-19. Where HLA class I and class II types were available, the types were taken from metadata supplied by the sample provider, not from assay-based typing. The prospective study material was composed of cDNA or gDNA derived from T cells, B-cell-depleted T cells, or PBMCs. Samples were obtained from the ongoing ImmuneRACE study (first 160 participants) and from roughly 1,300 subjects provided by 6 global collaborators. Subjects who had been exposed to COVID-19, were actively infected with it, or had recovered from it provided the deeply sampled blood TCRbeta repertoires that made up the dataset. The repertoires were made available in a free public database intended to serve as a resource for research on the immune response to SARS-CoV-2. A de-identified subject ID, COVID-19 status, age in years and sex were almost always included in the sample metadata.

Results and caveats for the whole study, not just this receptor: How much clinical and demographic metadata was included differed by source and by participant, and the metadata was provided uncurated.

Collaborating institutions collected whole blood in K2EDTA tubes following their own protocols. Collaborator samples were shipped for TCRbeta analysis as frozen whole blood, isolated PBMCs, or DNA extracted from either sample type. TCRbeta CDR3 regions were amplified from genomic DNA by means of the immunoSEQ Assay, a bias-controlled multiplex PCR. The published analysis was carried out like this. The number of nucleated cells in each sample was estimated from the amplification of reference gene primers within the assay. To quantify the absolute abundance of each unique TCRbeta CDR3 rearrangement, sequence reads were collapsed and filtered. For each sample, productive Simpson clonality was calculated as the square root of Simpson's diversity index over productive rearrangements. TCRdb's version of the immuneACCESS table is confined to in-frame rearrangements and falls short of the full clone set. An unresolved V gene accounts for under half of the shortfall where checked; the remainder is of unknown origin. Clone size and the V and J calls come from that table; the DNA yielded D and trimming. A total of tens of thousands of clones appear in this sample, around 87% of them only once. The ten biggest clones cover 3.5% to 4% of the sample.

Rearrangement joined TRBV5-6 to TRBJ2-7, with the D gene not clear enough to name. Material for sequencing was peripheral blood. The TCR sequence derives from a human donor in a cohort sampled during active COVID-19. The nucleotide sequence is TGTGCCAGCAGCTTGGGGGCAGCCTACGAGCAGTACTTC. The translation is CASSLGAAYEQYF.